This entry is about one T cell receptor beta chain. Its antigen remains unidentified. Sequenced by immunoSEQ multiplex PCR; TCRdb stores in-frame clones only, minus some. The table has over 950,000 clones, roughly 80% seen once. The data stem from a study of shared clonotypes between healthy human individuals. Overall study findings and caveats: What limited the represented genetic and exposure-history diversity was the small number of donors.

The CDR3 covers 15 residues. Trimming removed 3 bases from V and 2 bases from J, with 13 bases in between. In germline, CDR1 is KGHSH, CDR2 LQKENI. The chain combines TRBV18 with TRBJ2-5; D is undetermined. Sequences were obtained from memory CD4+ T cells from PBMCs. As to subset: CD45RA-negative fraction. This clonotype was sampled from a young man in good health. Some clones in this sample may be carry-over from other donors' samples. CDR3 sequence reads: CASSPPPGVQETQYF. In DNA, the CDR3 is TGTGCCAGCTCACCCCCACCCGGAGTACAAGAGACCCAGTACTTC.